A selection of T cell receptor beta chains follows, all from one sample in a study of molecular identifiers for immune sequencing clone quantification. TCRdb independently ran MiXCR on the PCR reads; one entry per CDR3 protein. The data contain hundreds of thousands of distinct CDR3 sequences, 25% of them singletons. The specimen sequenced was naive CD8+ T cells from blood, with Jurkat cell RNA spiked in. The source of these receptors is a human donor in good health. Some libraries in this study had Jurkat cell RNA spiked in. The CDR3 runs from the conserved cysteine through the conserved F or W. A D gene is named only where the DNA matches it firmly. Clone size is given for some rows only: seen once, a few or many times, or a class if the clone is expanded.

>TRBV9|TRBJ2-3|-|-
CASSQGINTDTQYF
TGTGCCAGCTCGCAGGGTATTAACACAGATACGCAGTATTTT
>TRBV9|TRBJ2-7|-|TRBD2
CASSVGSSGRYEQCF
TGTGCCAGCAGCGTAGGCTCTAGCGGGAGGTACGAGCAGTGCTTC
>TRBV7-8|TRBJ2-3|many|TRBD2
CASSLEVGGGTSGTQYF
TGTGCCAGCAGCTTAGAGGTCGGCGGGGGGACTTCGGGCACGCAGTATTTT
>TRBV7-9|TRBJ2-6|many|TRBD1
CASSIAPGQGPGANVLTF
TGTGCCAGCAGCATCGCGCCGGGACAGGGGCCTGGGGCCAACGTCCTGACTTTC
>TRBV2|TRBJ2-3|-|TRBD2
CASSESRLAGGLDTQYF
TGTGCCAGCAGTGAAAGCCGTCTAGCGGGGGGGCTTGATACGCAGTATTTT
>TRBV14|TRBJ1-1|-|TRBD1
CASSQEIGTGFTEAFF
TGTGCCAGCAGCCAAGAAATTGGGACAGGGTTCACTGAAGCTTTCTTT
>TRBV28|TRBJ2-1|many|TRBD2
CASSPGLAGYEQFF
TGTGCCAGCAGCCCCGGACTAGCGGGTTATGAGCAGTTCTTC
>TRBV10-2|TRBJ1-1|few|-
CASSETSRNTEASF
TGCGCCAGCAGTGAGACCAGTAGGAACACTGAAGCTTCCTTT
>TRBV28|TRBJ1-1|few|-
CASSLRGVASTEAFF
TGTGCCAGCAGTTTAAGGGGGGTGGCAAGCACTGAAGCTTTCTTT
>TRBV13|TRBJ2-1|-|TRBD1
CASSQAGQDNNEQFF
TGTGCCAGCAGCCAAGCTGGACAGGACAACAATGAGCAGTTCTTC
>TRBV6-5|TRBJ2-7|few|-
CASSYDRDSLTF
TGTGCCAGCAGTTACGACAGGGACTCACTTACCTTC
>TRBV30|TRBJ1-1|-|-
CAWSVSGMNTEAFF
TGTGCCTGGAGTGTTTCCGGGATGAACACTGAAGCTTTCTTT
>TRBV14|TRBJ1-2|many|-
CASSHLDGLYGYTF
TGTGCCAGCAGCCACCTGGACGGACTCTATGGCTACACCTTC
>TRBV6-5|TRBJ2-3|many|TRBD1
CASSAGQGPDTQYF
TGTGCCAGCAGTGCGGGACAGGGTCCAGATACGCAGTATTTT
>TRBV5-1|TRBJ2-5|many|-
CASSFELGEETQYF
TGCGCCAGCAGCTTCGAACTAGGAGAAGAGACCCAGTACTTC
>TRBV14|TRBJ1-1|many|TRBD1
CASSQMGQGWTEAFF
TGTGCCAGCAGCCAAATGGGACAGGGGTGGACTGAAGCTTTCTTT